These 16 T cell receptor beta chains originate from one sample sequenced in a study of regulatory T cells in long-lasting Graves disease. Building the TCR beta libraries relied on iRepertoire HTBI primers, and CDR3 regions underwent Arm-PCR. One entry per CDR3 protein, called by TCRdb with MiXCR from the multiplex PCR reads. Seen here are around 250,000 distinct CDR3 sequences, about 18% observed once, and the top ten hold approximately 15%. Time point noted: newly diagnosed GD, antithyroid drugs for less than 3 months. There was RNA extracted from PBMCs, and the TCR library was made from it. These data were likewise used in another study, on T cells in Graves' hyperthyroidism and ophthalmopathy.

This sample comprised peripheral blood mononuclear cells (PBMCs), obtained at new diagnosis, from a patient treated with antithyroid drugs. The receptors shown here come from a woman between 25 and 40 years old with Graves disease.

The CDR3 protein is CSALNQGTDTQYF. In nucleotides, the CDR3 is TGCAGTGCCTTAAACCAGGGAACAGATACGCAGTATTTT. The gene calls are TRBV20-1 and TRBJ2-3; D perhaps matches TRBD1 (5 bases). The CDR3 totals 13 residues. CDR1 is DFQATT and CDR2 is SNEGSKA in the germline V gene (reference sequence). The V end was cut by 6 bases, the J end by 3 bases, with 13 bases between.

This clonotype was observed at least ten times. The chain joins TRBV6-1 to TRBJ1-2; D possibly corresponds to TRBD1 (5 bases). This CDR3 has 14 residues. Germline CDR1 is MNHNS and CDR2 is SASEGT. The ends were cut back, 7 bases at V and 0 bases at J, with 12 bases in the middle. CDR3 protein: CASNPGRSNYGYTF. CDR3 nucleotide sequence: TGTGCCAGCAACCCGGGGCGCTCTAACTATGGCTACACCTTC.

This clonotype was observed many times. The rearrangement uses TRBV20-1 and TRBJ2-7; D tentatively fits TRBD1 or TRBD2 (6 bases each). The CDR3 has 12 residues. Per the germline V gene, CDR1 is DFQATT and CDR2 is SNEGSKA (reference sequence). V shed 4 bases and J shed 7 bases, with 14 bases lying between them. This CDR3 reads CSATWGAEEQYF. CDR3 nucleotide sequence: TGCAGTGCTACTTGGGGGGCGGAAGAGCAGTACTTC.

In this sample, this clonotype turned up many times. The CDR3 loop reads CASSPPGRARGTEAFF. CDR3 in DNA: TGTGCCAGCAGCCCGCCCGGGCGGGCCCGCGGCACTGAAGCTTTCTTT. The genes are TRBV3-1 and TRBJ1-1; D unresolved. V gave up 4 bases and J gave up 4 bases, with 19 bases separating them. The CDR3 runs 16 residues. From germline, CDR1 is LGHDT and CDR2 YNNKEL (reference sequence).

This clonotype occurred many times. The chain carries TRBV4-2 and TRBJ2-7; 10 nucleotides line up with TRBD2. Germline V gene data show CDR1 as LGHNA and CDR2 as YNFKEQ. CDR3 length: 16 residues. The junction had 7 bases not matched to a gene; V was cut back by 3 bases and J by 2 bases. The CDR3 loop reads CASSQSTSGGAYEQYF. CDR3 bases: TGTGCCAGCAGCCAGAGTACCAGCGGGGGGGCCTACGAGCAGTACTTC.

In this sample, this clonotype turned up a few times. The chain carries TRBV7-9 and TRBJ1-4; TRBD1 aligns across 10 bases. CDR1 is SEHNR, CDR2 FQNEAQ, per germline (reference sequence). This CDR3 has 17 amino acids. The trim removed 3 bases at V and 0 bases at J, leaving 4 bases unmatched. The DNA for the CDR3 is TGTGCCAGCAGCTTGGGGACAGGGGCACCAACTAATGAAAAACTGTTTTTT. Translating gives CASSLGTGAPTNEKLFF. Drawing the rest from reference TRBV7-9 and TRBJ1-4, the complete variable domain is DTGVSQNPRHKITKRGQNVTFRCDPISEHNRLYWYRQTLGQGPEFLTYFQNEAQLEKSRLLSDRFSAERPKGSFSTLEIQRTEQGDSAMYLCASSLGTGAPTNEKLFFGSGTQLSVL.

The table lists this clonotype with many counts. This chain links TRBV6-1 with TRBJ1-5; D is perhaps TRBD1 (5 bases). V lost 5 bases and J lost 6, with 14 bases in between. Germline V gene sequence: CDR1 MNHNS, CDR2 SASEGT. The CDR3 extends over 14 amino acids. The CDR3 bases are TGTGCCAGCAGTCCGACGGGGACGGTTCAGCCCCAGCATTTT. This sequence encodes CASSPTGTVQPQHF.

This clonotype has at least ten counts. The CDR3 is CASSQGRAGGGNEQFF. The DNA for the CDR3 is TGCGCCAGCAGCCAAGGTCGGGCAGGGGGGGGAAATGAGCAGTTCTTC. The V call is TRBV4-1, the J call TRBJ2-1; D may correspond to TRBD1 or TRBD2 (7 bases each). Germline assignment: CDR1 MGHRA and CDR2 YSYEKL. The CDR3 runs to 16 residues. V lost 1 base and J 7 bases, leaving 17 bases between the germline ends.

In its sample, this clonotype was seen many times. The chain is built from TRBV9 and TRBJ1-5, with TRBD1 matching 11 bases. Trimming cost V 3 bases and J 6 bases; bases outside gene matches: 5. CDR3 length: 15 amino acids. Germline CDR1 and CDR2: SGDLS and YYNGEE. The CDR3 reads CASSEGQGESQPQHF. The CDR3 region has the DNA TGTGCCAGCAGCGAGGGACAGGGGGAGTCTCAGCCCCAGCATTTT.

A few counts support this clonotype. This chain joins TRBV19 and TRBJ1-5, with 9 nucleotides matching TRBD1. Germline assignment: CDR1 LNHDA and CDR2 SQIVND (reference sequence). Trimming at V came to 5 bases and at J to 0 bases, leaving 14 bases not matched to a gene. The CDR3 has 19 residues. The CDR3 is CASSSGQGMSYGSNQPQHF. CDR3 sequence (DNA): TGTGCCAGTAGTTCCGGACAGGGGATGTCTTATGGTAGCAATCAGCCCCAGCATTTT.

V and J are TRBV4-1 and TRBJ1-5; 9 bases map to TRBD1. This CDR3 spans 20 amino acids. V shed 1 base and J 4 bases; nucleotides not matched to a gene: 17. Germline V CDR1 and CDR2: MGHRA, YSYEKL. The chain's CDR3 is CASSQGDPGQGFFRNQPQHF. In nucleotides, the CDR3 is TGCGCCAGCAGCCAAGGAGACCCGGGACAGGGTTTTTTCAGGAATCAGCCCCAGCATTTT.

The chain recombines TRBV20-1 with TRBJ1-1; tentative D call: TRBD1 (6 bases). This CDR3 region has 13 residues. V was shortened by 6 bases and J by 0 bases, with 11 bases between the two germline ends. Germline CDR1 is DFQATT and CDR2 is SNEGSKA (reference sequence). For the CDR3, the DNA is TGCAGTGCGGGGACACTCTTGAACACTGAAGCTTTCTTT. This codes for CSAGTLLNTEAFF.

Details on this clonotype: A far larger clone lies a single base away; this is likely a read error. The J gene is TRBJ2-1, the V gene TRBV5-5; TRBD2 matches 13 bases. CDR3 length: 14 residues. The trim removed 5 bases at V and 12 bases at J, leaving 8 bases unmatched. CDR1 and CDR2 from the germline V gene are SGHKS and YYEKEE (reference sequence). As DNA, the CDR3 is TGTGCCAGCAGTGAGGGACTAGCGGGGTCTGGGCAGTTCTTC. This sequence encodes CASSEGLAGSGQFF.

At least ten counts were recorded for this clonotype. This chain uses TRBV15 with TRBJ2-3; D is tentatively TRBD1 or TRBD2 (5 bases each). Germline V gene sequence: CDR1 LNHNV, CDR2 YYDKDF (reference sequence). The CDR3 spans 17 residues. Trimming shortened V by 4 bases and J by 2 bases, and 19 bases separated the two germline ends. Here the CDR3 reads CATSKGITGQNTDTQYF. The DNA of the CDR3 is TGTGCCACCAGCAAAGGGATAACGGGGCAGAACACAGATACGCAGTATTTT. The variable domain in full, with the rest retrieved from reference TRBV15 and TRBJ2-3, is DAMVIQNPRYQVTQFGKPVTLSCSQTLNHNVMYWYQQKSSQAPKLLFHYYDKDFNNEADTPDNFQSRRPNTSFCFLDIRSPGLGDTAMYLCATSKGITGQNTDTQYFGPGTRLTVL.

In its sample, this clonotype was seen many times. Mismatch with germline at one junction end may stem from a read error. The chain has TRBV5-1 and TRBJ1-1; D might be TRBD1 (5 bases). This CDR3 comprises 15 residues. Germline assignment: CDR1 SGHRS and CDR2 YFSETQ. The DNA for the CDR3 is TGTGCCAGCAGCAGGGCCGGGACGGTTTTCTCTGAAGCTTTCTTT. This sequence encodes CASSRAGTVFSEAFF.

This clonotype was observed many times. The chain combines TRBV6-1 with TRBJ2-7, with 8 bases identical to TRBD1. The CDR3 is 13 residues long. Germline values: CDR1 MNHNS, CDR2 SASEGT. V lost 6 bases, J lost 5 bases, and 6 bases stayed unmatched. The CDR3 loop is CASSFGTGDEQYF. As DNA, the CDR3 is TGTGCCAGCAGCTTCGGGACAGGAGACGAGCAGTACTTC.